This TCR beta chain was recorded in a study of Graves' ophthalmopathy and Graves' hyperthyroidism. Study results and limitations: A roughly 81% specificity and 87.88% sensitivity were achieved by a 13-signature model that separated ophthalmopathy from stable hyperthyroidism.

The table lists this clonotype with a few counts. As yet, its antigen is unknown. TCR beta CDR3 regions were amplified from RNA transcripts. Scientists carried out first-round RT-PCR using HTBI primers and then a second-round multiplex PCR. TCRdb analysed the multiplex PCR reads with MiXCR anew, one entry per CDR3 protein. The sample holds under 250,000 distinct CDR3 sequences; 20% to 25% are singletons and the top ten take more than 35%. This CDR3 region has 15 residues. CDR1 is SNHLY, CDR2 FYNNEI, per germline. V shed 6 bases and J shed 0 bases, with 14 bases lying between them. No donor had other autoimmune disease, uncontrolled infection, pregnancy or lactation. Out of around 10 ml of fresh peripheral blood, PBMCs were obtained.

The chain uses TRBV2 and TRBJ1-1; D perhaps matches TRBD1 (5 bases). This clonotype was sampled from a woman between 45 and 65 years old with Graves' ophthalmopathy. The sequenced sample was peripheral blood. The CDR3: CASSRQSPVNTEAFF. The CDR3 coding sequence is TGTGCCAGCAGCCGACAGTCGCCCGTGAACACTGAAGCTTTCTTT.